Each of the 14 T cell receptor beta chains below was sequenced from the same sample in a study of cytomegalovirus exposure and HLA in healthy donors. This table comes from immunoSEQ multiplex PCR, and its TCRdb copy is limited to in-frame clones, with some not included. The sample has about 310,000 clones; 88% are singletons. Sample: PBMCs. The receptors were sampled from a man between 25 and 39 years old in good health and CMV-seronegative.

The table lists this clone with many counts. V and J are TRBV6-5 and TRBJ2-7; tentatively, D is TRBD2 (5 bases). Germline values: CDR1 MNHEY, CDR2 SVGAGI. The V end was cut by 0 bases, the J end by 12 bases, with 15 bases between. This CDR3 is built from 13 residues. The CDR3 protein is CASSYSERAQRYF. In DNA form, the CDR3 reads TGTGCCAGCAGTTACTCGGAGAGGGCCCAGCGGTACTTC.

The chain recombines TRBV6-7 with TRBJ2-1; D is undetermined. TRBV6-7 is flagged as an ORF with uncertain function. This CDR3 region has 12 residues. Trimming cost V 10 bases and J 7 bases, with 14 bases left between them. The CDR3 loop is CATPPARNEQFF. In DNA, the CDR3 is TGTGCCACCCCCCCAGCGAGAAATGAGCAGTTCTTC.

This clone was seen a single time. CDR3 in DNA: TGCGCCAGTTCGACAGGGGCACAAGAGACCCAGTACTTC. As protein: CASSTGAQETQYF. The chain uses TRBV5-1 and TRBJ2-5; TRBD1 matches at 8 bases. Trimming removed 8 bases from V and 2 bases from J; junction bases left unmatched: 5. Looked up from germline, CDR1 is SGHRS and CDR2 is YFSETQ. The CDR3 spans 13 residues. The variable domain in full, with the rest retrieved from reference TRBV5-1 and TRBJ2-5, is KAGVTQTPRYLIKTRGQQVTLSCSPISGHRSVSWYQQTPGQGLQFLFEYFSETQRNKGNFPGRFSGRQFSNSRSEMNVSTLELGDSALYLCASSTGAQETQYFGPGTRLLVL.

The table lists this clone with a count of one. This CDR3 is CAWSVSEYNEQFF. The DNA of the CDR3 is TGTGCCTGGAGTGTTAGCGAATACAATGAGCAGTTCTTC. The chain recombines TRBV30 with TRBJ2-1; D is perhaps TRBD2 (5 bases). Trimming cost V 0 bases and J 4 bases, with 7 bases left between them. Germline CDR1 reads GTSNPN; CDR2 reads SVGIG (reference sequence). The length of the CDR3 is 13 residues.

The chain carries TRBV5-1 and TRBJ2-7; 9 nucleotides agree with TRBD1. The CDR3 has 14 residues. Germline trimming cut 5 bases from V and 7 bases from J; bases unmatched to any gene: 10. CDR1 and CDR2 (germline): SGHRS, YFSETQ. The CDR3 loop reads CASSFQPGTGEQYF. The CDR3 DNA reads as TGCGCCAGCAGTTTTCAGCCCGGGACAGGGGAGCAGTACTTC.

This clone was detected only a few times. The chain joins TRBV6-1 to TRBJ1-2; D perhaps matches TRBD1 (6 bases). The CDR3 contains 14 residues. Germline V gives CDR1 MNHNS, CDR2 SASEGT. V was clipped by 6 bases and J by 0 bases, with 11 bases between them. CDR3 region: CASRRDNTNYGYTF. The CDR3 DNA reads as TGTGCCAGCAGAAGGGACAATACTAACTATGGCTACACCTTC.

A remark on this clone: Other DNA sequences in the sample encode the same CDR3. V usage is TRBV7-9 and J usage is TRBJ1-1; D is unresolved. With 1 base removed from V and 2 bases from J, the gap between germline ends came to 5 bases. Germline CDR1 reads SEHNR; CDR2 reads FQNEAQ (reference sequence). The CDR3 has 13 amino acids. Written as DNA, the CDR3 is TGTGCCAGCAGCTTAGGAACTAACACTGAAGCTTTCTTT. Translated: CASSLGTNTEAFF. Full variable domain (rest looked up from reference TRBV7-9 and TRBJ1-1): DTGVSQNPRHKITKRGQNVTFRCDPISEHNRLYWYRQTLGQGPEFLTYFQNEAQLEKSRLLSDRFSAERPKGSFSTLEIQRTEQGDSAMYLCASSLGTNTEAFFGQGTRLTVV.

The V gene is TRBV15, the J gene TRBJ1-2; 7 bases match TRBD1. V dropped 4 bases and J dropped 4; count of bases not matched to a gene: 3. The CDR3 sequence is 13 residues long. Germline CDR1 and CDR2: LNHNV and YYDKDF (reference sequence). The CDR3 here is CATSKGTVYGYTF. The CDR3 region has the DNA TGTGCCACCAGCAAAGGGACAGTCTATGGCTACACCTTC.

As regards this clone: Being one base from a much bigger clone, this may be a read error. The genes are TRBV5-6 and TRBJ1-1, with 8 bases aligning to TRBD1. The germline V gene has CDR1 SGHDT and CDR2 YYEEEE. V shed 2 bases and J 4 bases; nucleotides not matched to a gene: 1. This CDR3 contains 13 residues. The CDR3 coding sequence is TGTGCCAGCAGCTTAACAGGGGGCACTGAAGCTTTCTTT. It codes for CASSLTGGTEAFF.

V is TRBV19 and J is TRBJ1-6; 7 bases match TRBD1. This CDR3 spans 14 amino acids. CDR1 LNHDA and CDR2 SQIVND come from the germline V gene (reference sequence). J gave up 7 bases and V 8 bases, and 8 bases lay outside the gene matches. The CDR3 bases are TGTGCCAGTTCAAGACAGGGAGCCAATTCACCCCTCCACTTT. Residues: CASSRQGANSPLHF.

This clone has only one observation. The rearrangement joins TRBV6-5 to TRBJ1-2; no clear D. Germline V CDR1 and CDR2: MNHEY, SVGAGI. The V end lost 6 bases, the J end lost 0 bases, and 8 bases lay between the germline ends. The CDR3 is 13 amino acids. CDR3 DNA: TGTGCCAGCAGCGACACCACTAACTATGGCTACACCTTC. It yields the protein CASSDTTNYGYTF.

The rearrangement links TRBV5-1 to TRBJ2-3; D is perhaps TRBD2 (5 bases). The length of the CDR3 is 13 residues. The germline gives CDR1 SGHRS, CDR2 YFSETQ. Trimming shortened V by 3 bases and J by 7 bases, and 12 bases separated the two germline ends. DNA of the CDR3: TGCGCCAGCAGCTCCTCTTCCGGGAATACGCAGTATTTT. This translates into CASSSSSGNTQYF.

The chain joins TRBV7-9 to TRBJ2-5; D is undetermined. Trimming removed 4 bases from V and 4 bases from J, with 7 bases in between. Germline-derived CDR1 and CDR2 are SEHNR and FQNEAQ (reference sequence). CDR3 length: 12 amino acids. The CDR3 coding sequence is TGTGCCAGCAGCTCCCCCGGAGAGACCCAGTACTTC. As protein: CASSSPGETQYF.

The rearrangement links TRBV19 to TRBJ2-7, with 11 bases fitting TRBD1. J gave up 3 bases and V 3 bases, and 7 bases lay outside the gene matches. Germline lookup yields CDR1 LNHDA and CDR2 SQIVND (reference sequence). This CDR3 is 16 amino acids long. The CDR3: CASSISGTGGFYEQYF. The CDR3 DNA follows: TGTGCCAGTAGTATTAGTGGGACAGGGGGATTCTACGAGCAGTACTTC.